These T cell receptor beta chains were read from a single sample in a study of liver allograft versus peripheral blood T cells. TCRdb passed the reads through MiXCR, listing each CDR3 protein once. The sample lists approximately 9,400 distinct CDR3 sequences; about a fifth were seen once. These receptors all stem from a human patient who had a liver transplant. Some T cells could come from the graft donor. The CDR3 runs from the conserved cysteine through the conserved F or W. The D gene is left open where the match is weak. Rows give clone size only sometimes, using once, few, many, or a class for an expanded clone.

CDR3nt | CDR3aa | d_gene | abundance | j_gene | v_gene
TGCAGCGTTGAATGGCAATTGCATGGCTACACCTTC | CSVEWQLHGYTF | NA | NA | TRBJ1-2 | TRBV29-1
TGTGCCAGCAGTAACCTTAACTATGGCTACACCTTC | CASSNLNYGYTF | NA | medium-sized | TRBJ1-2 | TRBV6-5
TGTGCCAGCAGCTTGGTGAAGGGGTGGACTGAAGCTTTCTTT | CASSLVKGWTEAFF | NA | few | TRBJ1-1 | TRBV5-5
TGTGCCAGCAGGCGTGAGTATGAGCAGTTCTTC | CASRREYEQFF | NA | NA | TRBJ2-1 | TRBV12-3/TRBV12-4
TGTGCCAGCAGTTTCTCGGGCGCCCCTGGTCAGCCCCAGCATTTT | CASSFSGAPGQPQHF | NA | NA | TRBJ1-5 | TRBV12-3/TRBV12-4
TGTGCCAGCAGTTTAGTGACTTCCAGCCTCGAGCAGTACTTC | CASSLVTSSLEQYF | NA | NA | TRBJ2-7 | TRBV6-5
TGTGCCAGTAGTATAGGACGGGGGTACGAGCAGTACTTC | CASSIGRGYEQYF | NA | many | TRBJ2-7 | TRBV19
TGTGCCACCCGTGAAGGGGGGAGGGCTTTCTTT | CATREGGRAFF | NA | medium-sized | TRBJ1-1 | TRBV19
TGTGCCAGTAATTCAGGGGGAAAACTGTTTTTT | CASNSGGKLFF | TRBD1 | medium-sized | TRBJ1-4 | TRBV19
TGTGCCAGCAGTGAGGGCGGCTATGGCTACACCTTC | CASSEGGYGYTF | NA | few | TRBJ1-2 | TRBV27
TGTGCCAGCTTAACACCGGAGGGAGCTTTCTTT | CASLTPEGAFF | NA | many | TRBJ1-1 | TRBV6-2/TRBV6-3
TGTGCCAGTACCCCGGGGGACCGGAGCAGGCCCTTCTTC | CASTPGDRSRPFF | NA | NA | TRBJ2-1 | TRBV19
TGTGCCAGCAGTTTGCAGGGCGGGCAGCCCCAGCATTTT | CASSLQGGQPQHF | NA | NA | TRBJ1-5 | TRBV27
TGTGCCAGCTCTGGCGAGTCGAACACTGAAGCTTTCTTT | CASSGESNTEAFF | NA | NA | TRBJ1-1 | TRBV7-9
TGTGCCAGCAGCGCACTGGGACAGGGGAACACCGGGGAGCTGTTTTTT | CASSALGQGNTGELFF | TRBD1 | few | TRBJ2-2 | TRBV7-9
TGTGCCAGCAGCTTATTCCGGGACAGGGGTTCCTATGGCTACACCTTC | CASSLFRDRGSYGYTF | TRBD1 | NA | TRBJ1-2 | TRBV7-9
TGTGCCAGCAGTACCGGGGGAGGAAGCAATCAGCCCCAGCATTTT | CASSTGGGSNQPQHF | NA | few | TRBJ1-5 | TRBV27
TGTGCCAGCAGTCCGTCGGGAGGCCGGTTCTACGAGCAGTACTTC | CASSPSGGRFYEQYF | TRBD2 | NA | TRBJ2-7 | TRBV27
TGTGCCAGCAGTGTAGGCGACAGGAGGAGGTTCTTC | CASSVGDRRRFF | NA | NA | TRBJ2-1 | TRBV27
TGTGCCAGCTCCGACGAGGGTGTAGGCACTGAAGCTTTCTTT | CASSDEGVGTEAFF | NA | NA | TRBJ1-1 | TRBV7-9
TGCAGTGCTAGAGATCGGGAGACAGGAGCCTTCGGCTACACCTTC | CSARDRETGAFGYTF | NA | few | TRBJ1-2 | TRBV20-1
TGTGCCAGCACCCTAACTTCTGGAAACACCATATATTTT | CASTLTSGNTIYF | NA | few | TRBJ1-3 | TRBV5-6
TGTGCCAGCAGCCATCCCTTAGGGGGCTACACCTTC | CASSHPLGGYTF | NA | NA | TRBJ1-2 | TRBV7-9
TGTGCCAGCAGTGTACTGAGGGCGGAGGGCACTGAAGCTTTCTTT | CASSVLRAEGTEAFF | NA | NA | TRBJ1-1 | TRBV6-5
TGTGCCAGCAGCTGGGGACAGGGAGCAAGGTACGAGCAGTACTTC | CASSWGQGARYEQYF | TRBD1 | few | TRBJ2-7 | TRBV7-2
TGTGCCAGCAGCTACCCGGGACAGGGCTACGAGCAGTACTTC | CASSYPGQGYEQYF | TRBD1 | many | TRBJ2-7 | TRBV7-2
TGTGCCAGTAGTATTGGACAGCCTAATTCACCCCTCCACTTT | CASSIGQPNSPLHF | NA | medium-sized | TRBJ1-6 | TRBV19
TGTGCCAGCAGCCCCCCGACAGGGGGGAGCACTGAAGCTTTCTTT | CASSPPTGGSTEAFF | TRBD1 | NA | TRBJ1-1 | TRBV12-3/TRBV12-4
TGTGCCAGCAGTCCAGGACAGGGCTTGGTGAGCACTGAAGCTTTCTTT | CASSPGQGLVSTEAFF | TRBD1 | many | TRBJ1-1 | TRBV27
TGTGCCAGCAGTGTGGGGGCAGACGATAGCAATCAGCCCCAGCATTTT | CASSVGADDSNQPQHF | NA | NA | TRBJ1-5 | TRBV2
TGTGCCACCGTAGGACAGGGGTCCCACGAGCAGTACTTC | CATVGQGSHEQYF | TRBD1 | medium-sized | TRBJ2-7 | TRBV5-4
TGTGCCAGCAGCAAAGGGACAGGGAGTGATGGCTACACCTTC | CASSKGTGSDGYTF | TRBD1 | NA | TRBJ1-2 | TRBV5-6
TGTGCCAGCGGACAGGCGGCGAACACTGAAGCTTTCTTT | CASGQAANTEAFF | TRBD1 | medium-sized | TRBJ1-1 | TRBV6-2/TRBV6-3